This TCR beta chain stems from a study of blood T cell repertoires in COVID-19. Study-level background: Both acute and convalescent COVID-19 samples were obtained from the United States, Italy and Spain.

The age range of participants was about 18 to 95 years, with residence in about two dozen US areas. Participant reports of clinical history set cohort assignment. As originally analysed: Amplification of reference gene primers provided the estimated nucleated cell counts. Some clones are missing from TCRdb's copy, which holds only in-frame ones; the method was immunoSEQ multiplex PCR. That table furnishes V, J and clone size, whereas the DNA furnished D and trimming. The repertoire has about 270,000 clones, approximately 90% of them found once; the top ten carry about 2.5%. Looked up from germline, CDR1 is GTSNPN and CDR2 is SVGIG (reference sequence). This CDR3 has 13 amino acids. The ends were cut back, 3 bases at V and 5 bases at J, with 13 bases in the middle.

This sequence originates from a woman aged 40 to 49 with acute COVID-19. The sequencing sample was made of PBMCs or T cells enriched from blood (not recorded which). The gene calls are TRBV30 and TRBJ1-1; maybe TRBD1 (6 bases). The CDR3: CAWSPQGWTEAFF. DNA of the CDR3: TGTGCCTGGAGCCCACAGGGTTGGACTGAAGCTTTCTTT.